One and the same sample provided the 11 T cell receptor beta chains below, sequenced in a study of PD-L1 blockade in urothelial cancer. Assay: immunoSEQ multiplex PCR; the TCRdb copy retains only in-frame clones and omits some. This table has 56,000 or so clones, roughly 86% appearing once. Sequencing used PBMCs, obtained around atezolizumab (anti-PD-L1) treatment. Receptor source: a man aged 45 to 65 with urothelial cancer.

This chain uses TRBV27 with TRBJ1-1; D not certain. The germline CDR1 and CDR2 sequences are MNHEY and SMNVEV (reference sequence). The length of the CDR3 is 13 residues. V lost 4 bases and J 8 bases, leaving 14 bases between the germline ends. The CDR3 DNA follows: TGTGCCAGCAGTTCCGTCAGGACGGGAGAAGCTTTCTTT. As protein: CASSSVRTGEAFF.

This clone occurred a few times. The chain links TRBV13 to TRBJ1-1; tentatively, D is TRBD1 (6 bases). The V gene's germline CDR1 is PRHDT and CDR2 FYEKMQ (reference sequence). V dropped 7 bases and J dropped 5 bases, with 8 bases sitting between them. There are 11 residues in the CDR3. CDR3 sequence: CASNQGTEAFF. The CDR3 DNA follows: TGTGCCAGCAACCAGGGGACTGAAGCTTTCTTT.

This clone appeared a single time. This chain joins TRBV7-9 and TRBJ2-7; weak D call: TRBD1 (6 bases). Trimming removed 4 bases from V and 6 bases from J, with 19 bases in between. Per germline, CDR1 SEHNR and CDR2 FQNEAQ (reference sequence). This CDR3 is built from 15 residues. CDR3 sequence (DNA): TGTGCCAGCAGCTCCCAAACCAACAGGGTTCCCGAGCAGTACTTC. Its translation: CASSSQTNRVPEQYF.

Written as DNA, the CDR3 is TGTGCCAGCAGTTACTTAAGCGGGAGGGCAGAGACCCAGTACTTC. Translation gives CASSYLSGRAETQYF. The genes are TRBV6-7 and TRBJ2-5; 10 bases are a match to TRBD2. TRBV6-7 is labeled an ORF, and its function is uncertain. The CDR3 runs to 15 residues. The trim removed 1 base at V and 4 bases at J, leaving 3 bases unmatched.

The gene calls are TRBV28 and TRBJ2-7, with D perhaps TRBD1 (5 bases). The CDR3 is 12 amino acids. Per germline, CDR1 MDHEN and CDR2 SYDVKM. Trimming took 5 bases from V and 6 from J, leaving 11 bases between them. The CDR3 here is CASSTRVREQYF. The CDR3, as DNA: TGTGCCAGCAGTACCAGGGTACGCGAGCAGTACTTC.

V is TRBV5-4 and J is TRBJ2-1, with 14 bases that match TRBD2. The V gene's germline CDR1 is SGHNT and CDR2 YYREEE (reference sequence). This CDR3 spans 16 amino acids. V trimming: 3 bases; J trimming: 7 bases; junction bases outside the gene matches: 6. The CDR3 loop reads CASSWGTSGSGNEQFF. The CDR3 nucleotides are TGTGCCAGCAGCTGGGGGACTAGCGGGAGTGGGAATGAGCAGTTCTTC.

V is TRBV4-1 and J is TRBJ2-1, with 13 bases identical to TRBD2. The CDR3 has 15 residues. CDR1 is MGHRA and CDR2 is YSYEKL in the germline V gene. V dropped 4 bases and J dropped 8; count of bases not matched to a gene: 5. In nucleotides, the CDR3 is TGCGCCAGCAGCCGAACTAGCGGGAGGGCCGATGAGCAGTTCTTC. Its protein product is CASSRTSGRADEQFF.

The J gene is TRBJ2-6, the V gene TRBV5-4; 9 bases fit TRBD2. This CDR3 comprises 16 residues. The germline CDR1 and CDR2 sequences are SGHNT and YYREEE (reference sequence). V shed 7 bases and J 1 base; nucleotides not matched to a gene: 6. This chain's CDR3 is CASGLAGGSGANVLTF. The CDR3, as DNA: TGTGCCAGCGGTCTCGCGGGAGGGTCTGGGGCCAACGTCCTGACTTTC.

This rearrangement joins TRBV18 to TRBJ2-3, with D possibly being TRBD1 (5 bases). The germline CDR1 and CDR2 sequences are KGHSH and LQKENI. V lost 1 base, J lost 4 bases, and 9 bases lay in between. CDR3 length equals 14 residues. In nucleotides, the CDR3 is TGTGCCAGCTCACCACTTGAAGGGGCAGATACGCAGTATTTT. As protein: CASSPLEGADTQYF.

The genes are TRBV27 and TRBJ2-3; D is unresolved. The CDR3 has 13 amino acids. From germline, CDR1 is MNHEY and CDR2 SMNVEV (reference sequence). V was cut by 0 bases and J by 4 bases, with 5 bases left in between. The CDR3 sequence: CASSLSAPDTQYF. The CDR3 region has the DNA TGTGCCAGCAGTTTATCGGCCCCAGATACGCAGTATTTT.

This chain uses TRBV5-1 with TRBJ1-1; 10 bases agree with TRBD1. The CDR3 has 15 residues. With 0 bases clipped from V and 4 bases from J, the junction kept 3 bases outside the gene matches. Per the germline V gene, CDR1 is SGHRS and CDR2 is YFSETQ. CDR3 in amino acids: CASSLDGTGVTEAFF. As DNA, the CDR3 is TGCGCCAGCAGCTTGGACGGGACAGGGGTCACTGAAGCTTTCTTT.